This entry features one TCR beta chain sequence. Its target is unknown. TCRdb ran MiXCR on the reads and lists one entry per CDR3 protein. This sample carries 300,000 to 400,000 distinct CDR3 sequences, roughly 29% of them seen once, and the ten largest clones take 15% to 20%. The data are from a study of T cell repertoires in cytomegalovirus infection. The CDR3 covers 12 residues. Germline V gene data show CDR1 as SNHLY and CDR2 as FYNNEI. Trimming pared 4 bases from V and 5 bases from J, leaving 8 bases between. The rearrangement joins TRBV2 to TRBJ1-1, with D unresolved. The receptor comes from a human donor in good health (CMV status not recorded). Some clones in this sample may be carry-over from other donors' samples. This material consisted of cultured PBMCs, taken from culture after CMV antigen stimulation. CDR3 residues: CASSAWETEAFF. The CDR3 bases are TGTGCCAGCAGTGCTTGGGAAACTGAAGCTTTCTTT. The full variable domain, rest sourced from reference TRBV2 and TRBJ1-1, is EPEVTQTPSHQVTQMGQEVILRCVPISNHLYFYWYRQILGQKVEFLVSFYNNEISEKSEIFDDQFSVERPDGSNFTLKIRSTKLEDSAMYFCASSAWETEAFFGQGTRLTVV.